Listed below are T cell receptor beta chains from one sample, sequenced in a study of cytomegalovirus exposure and HLA in healthy donors. Generated by immunoSEQ multiplex PCR, the TCRdb table keeps only in-frame clones and is missing some. The data hold 170,000 or so clones, with over 70% observed a single time. The specimen was PBMCs. These receptors all come from a woman under 40 in good health and CMV-seronegative. Both conserved end residues are part of each CDR3. A D gene is named only where the DNA matches it firmly. For some rows the clone size is stated as once, few or many, or as a class when expanded; others skip it.

D: NA; V: TRBV5-1; size: NA; J: TRBJ2-7; CDR3: CASRTEQAHYEQYF; DNA: TGCGCCAGCAGAACAGAACAGGCTCACTACGAGCAGTACTTC
D: NA; V: TRBV5-1; size: NA; J: TRBJ2-6; CDR3: CASSLVAGRVSGANVLTF; DNA: TGCGCCAGCAGCTTGGTAGCAGGGCGTGTGTCTGGGGCCAACGTCCTGACTTTC
D: NA; V: TRBV5-1; size: NA; J: TRBJ1-5; CDR3: CASRMGEEQPQHF; DNA: TGCGCCAGCAGGATGGGGGAGGAACAGCCCCAGCATTTT
D: NA; V: TRBV6-5; size: NA; J: TRBJ2-5; CDR3: CASSYSGRGGEETQYF; DNA: TGTGCCAGCAGTTACTCTGGCAGGGGTGGGGAAGAGACCCAGTACTTC
D: TRBD2; V: TRBV5-5; size: NA; J: TRBJ2-1; CDR3: CASSLSGGSYNEQFF; DNA: TGTGCCAGCAGCTTGAGCGGGGGGTCCTACAATGAGCAGTTCTTC
D: NA; V: TRBV18; size: NA; J: TRBJ1-2; CDR3: CASSQTAMNNYGYTF; DNA: TGTGCCAGCTCTCAGACAGCCATGAATAACTATGGCTACACCTTC
D: NA; V: TRBV18; size: NA; J: TRBJ2-1; CDR3: CASSPSEGGGNEQFF; DNA: TGTGCCAGCTCCCCATCGGAAGGAGGAGGCAATGAGCAGTTCTTC
D: NA; V: TRBV19; size: NA; J: TRBJ1-1; CDR3: CASSMNMNTEAFF; DNA: TGTGCCAGTAGTATGAACATGAACACTGAAGCTTTCTTT
D: NA; V: TRBV5-8; size: NA; J: TRBJ2-7; CDR3: CASSPLRVNANEQYF; DNA: TGTGCCAGCAGCCCACTCAGGGTTAATGCCAACGAGCAGTACTTC
D: NA; V: TRBV29-1; size: NA; J: TRBJ1-1; CDR3: CSVATQGNTEAFF; DNA: TGCAGCGTTGCGACACAAGGGAACACTGAAGCTTTCTTT
D: NA; V: TRBV5-1; size: NA; J: TRBJ2-2; CDR3: CASSFEADRQLFF; DNA: TGCGCCAGCAGCTTTGAGGCCGACAGGCAACTGTTTTTT
D: NA; V: TRBV7-9; size: NA; J: TRBJ2-5; CDR3: CSSSLDLSETQYF; DNA: TGTTCCAGCAGCTTAGACTTGTCGGAGACCCAGTACTTC
D: TRBD2; V: TRBV4-2; size: NA; J: TRBJ2-7; CDR3: CASSQPGGQREQYF; DNA: TGTGCCAGCAGCCAGCCGGGAGGACAACGCGAGCAGTACTTC
D: NA; V: TRBV6-1; size: NA; J: TRBJ2-1; CDR3: CASSRQFSSYNEQFF; DNA: TGTGCCAGCAGTCGACAGTTTAGCTCCTACAATGAGCAGTTCTTC
D: TRBD1; V: TRBV6-5; size: NA; J: TRBJ1-6; CDR3: CASSYSTGGRSPLHF; DNA: TGTGCCAGCAGTTACTCCACAGGGGGCCGTTCACCCCTCCACTTT
D: TRBD2; V: TRBV19; size: NA; J: TRBJ2-7; CDR3: CASSRTSASYEQYF; DNA: TGTGCCAGTAGCCGGACTAGTGCTTCCTACGAGCAGTACTTC
D: NA; V: TRBV7-6; size: NA; J: TRBJ2-2; CDR3: CASSHLLPGELFF; DNA: TGTGCCAGCAGCCACCTGCTACCCGGGGAGCTGTTTTTT
D: TRBD1; V: TRBV5-1; size: NA; J: TRBJ2-3; CDR3: CASANRGSSDTQYF; DNA: TGCGCCAGCGCAAACAGGGGTTCATCCGATACGCAGTATTTT
D: NA; V: TRBV5-1; size: NA; J: TRBJ1-1; CDR3: CASSLDTVFGEAFF; DNA: TGCGCCAGCAGCTTGGACACCGTCTTTGGTGAAGCTTTCTTT
D: NA; V: TRBV5-8; size: NA; J: TRBJ1-5; CDR3: CASSPGGFSNQPQHF; DNA: TGTGCCAGCAGCCCTGGAGGGTTTAGCAATCAGCCCCAGCATTTT
D: NA; V: TRBV28; size: NA; J: TRBJ1-5; CDR3: CASSLSRVWNQPQHF; DNA: TGTGCCAGCAGTTTATCCCGGGTTTGGAATCAGCCCCAGCATTTT
D: NA; V: TRBV9; size: NA; J: TRBJ1-3; CDR3: CASQSGFGNTIYF; DNA: TGTGCCTCTCAATCAGGTTTTGGAAACACCATATATTTT
D: NA; V: TRBV28; size: NA; J: TRBJ1-5; CDR3: CASSPTSGGNQPQHF; DNA: TGTGCCAGCAGTCCCACGTCAGGGGGCAATCAGCCCCAGCATTTT
D: TRBD1; V: TRBV5-8; size: NA; J: TRBJ2-4; CDR3: CASSLGQGVWYF; DNA: TGTGCCAGCAGCTTGGGACAGGGGGTTTGGTACTTC
D: NA; V: TRBV4-2; size: NA; J: TRBJ2-2; CDR3: CASSPFTNTGELFF; DNA: TGTGCCAGCAGCCCCTTTACGAACACCGGGGAGCTGTTTTTT
D: NA; V: TRBV27; size: NA; J: TRBJ1-5; CDR3: CASSFGSRQPQHF; DNA: TGTGCCAGCAGTTTCGGGTCCCGCCAGCCCCAGCATTTT
D: NA; V: TRBV27; size: few; J: TRBJ2-1; CDR3: CASSLLGTHNEQFF; DNA: TGTGCCAGCAGTTTACTAGGGACACACAATGAGCAGTTCTTC
D: NA; V: TRBV7-2; size: NA; J: TRBJ2-7; CDR3: CASSLRGAEQYF; DNA: TGTGCCAGCAGCTTAAGGGGTGCCGAGCAGTACTTC
D: NA; V: TRBV19; size: NA; J: TRBJ2-1; CDR3: CASSISGIGEQFF; DNA: TGTGCCAGTAGTATTTCAGGGATCGGTGAGCAGTTCTTC
D: TRBD1; V: TRBV6-5; size: NA; J: TRBJ2-5; CDR3: CASSRQGASETQYF; DNA: TGTGCCAGCAGCCGACAGGGGGCCAGCGAGACCCAGTACTTC
D: TRBD1; V: TRBV4-3; size: few; J: TRBJ2-6; CDR3: CASSQERPGQVTSGANVLTF; DNA: TGCGCCAGCAGCCAAGAACGTCCGGGACAGGTTACATCTGGGGCCAACGTCCTGACTTTC
D: TRBD2; V: TRBV27; size: NA; J: TRBJ2-2; CDR3: CASGRLAGARNTGELFF; DNA: TGTGCCAGCGGTCGACTAGCGGGGGCTCGGAACACCGGGGAGCTGTTTTTT